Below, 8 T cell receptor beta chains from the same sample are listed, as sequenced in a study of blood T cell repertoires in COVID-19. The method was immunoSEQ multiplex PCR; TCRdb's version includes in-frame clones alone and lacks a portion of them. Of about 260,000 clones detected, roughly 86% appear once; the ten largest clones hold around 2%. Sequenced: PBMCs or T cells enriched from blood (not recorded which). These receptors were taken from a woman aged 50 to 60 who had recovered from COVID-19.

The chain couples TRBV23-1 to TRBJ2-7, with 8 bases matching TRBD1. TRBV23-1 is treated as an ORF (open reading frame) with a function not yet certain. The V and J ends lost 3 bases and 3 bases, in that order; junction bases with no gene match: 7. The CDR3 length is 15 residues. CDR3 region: CASSHIKDRDYEQYF. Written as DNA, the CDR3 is TGCGCCAGCAGTCATATTAAGGACAGGGACTACGAGCAGTACTTC.

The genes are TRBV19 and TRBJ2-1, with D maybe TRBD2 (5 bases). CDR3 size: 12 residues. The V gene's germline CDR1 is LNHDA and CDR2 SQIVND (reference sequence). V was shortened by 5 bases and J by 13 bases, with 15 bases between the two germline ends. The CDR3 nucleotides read TGTGCCAGTAGTGCGTCCCCGGACTTACAGTTCTTC. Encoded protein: CASSASPDLQFF. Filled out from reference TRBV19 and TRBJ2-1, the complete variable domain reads DGGITQSPKYLFRKEGQNVTLSCEQNLNHDAMYWYRQDPGQGLRLIYYSQIVNDFQKGDIAEGYSVSREKKESFPLTVTSAQKNPTAFYLCASSASPDLQFFGPGTRLTVL.

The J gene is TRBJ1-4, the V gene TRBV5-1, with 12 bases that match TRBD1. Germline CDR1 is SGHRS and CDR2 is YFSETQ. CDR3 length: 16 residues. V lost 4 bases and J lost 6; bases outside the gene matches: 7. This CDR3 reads CASSQGQGAAHEKLFF. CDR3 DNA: TGCGCCAGCAGCCAGGGACAGGGGGCGGCCCATGAAAAACTGTTTTTT. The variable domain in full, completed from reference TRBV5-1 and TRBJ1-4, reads KAGVTQTPRYLIKTRGQQVTLSCSPISGHRSVSWYQQTPGQGLQFLFEYFSETQRNKGNFPGRFSGRQFSNSRSEMNVSTLELGDSALYLCASSQGQGAAHEKLFFGSGTQLSVL.

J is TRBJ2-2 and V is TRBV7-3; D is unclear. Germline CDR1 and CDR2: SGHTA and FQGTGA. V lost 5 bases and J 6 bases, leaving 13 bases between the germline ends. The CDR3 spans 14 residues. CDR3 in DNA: TGTGCCAGCAGCCCTTTTCTAGGTTCCGGGGAGCTGTTTTTT. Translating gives CASSPFLGSGELFF.

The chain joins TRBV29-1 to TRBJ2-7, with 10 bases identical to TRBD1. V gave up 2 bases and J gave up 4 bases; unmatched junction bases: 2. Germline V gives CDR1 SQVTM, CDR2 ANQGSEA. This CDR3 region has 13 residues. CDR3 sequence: CSVELDRGYEQYF. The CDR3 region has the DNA TGCAGCGTTGAATTGGACAGGGGGTACGAGCAGTACTTC.

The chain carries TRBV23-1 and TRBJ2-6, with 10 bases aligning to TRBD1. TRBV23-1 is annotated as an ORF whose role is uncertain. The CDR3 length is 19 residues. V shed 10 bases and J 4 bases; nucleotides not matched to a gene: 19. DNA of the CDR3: TGCGCCACCACTCCCCCTTCCCGGGACAGGGGATCCGGGGCCAACGTCCTGACTTTC. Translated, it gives CATTPPSRDRGSGANVLTF.

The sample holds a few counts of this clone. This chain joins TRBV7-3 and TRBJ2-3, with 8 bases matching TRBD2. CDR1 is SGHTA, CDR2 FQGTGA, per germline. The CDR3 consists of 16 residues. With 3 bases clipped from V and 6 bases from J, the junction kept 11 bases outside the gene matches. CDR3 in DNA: TGTGCCAGCAGCTTCCGAGACGGGGGGGCCGAGGATACGCAGTATTTT. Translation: CASSFRDGGAEDTQYF.

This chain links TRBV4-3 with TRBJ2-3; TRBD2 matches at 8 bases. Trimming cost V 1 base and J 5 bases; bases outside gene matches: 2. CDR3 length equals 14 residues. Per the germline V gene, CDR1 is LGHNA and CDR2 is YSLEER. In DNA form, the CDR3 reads TGCGCCAGCAGCCAAGGCCTAGCGGGAGATACGCAGTATTTT. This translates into CASSQGLAGDTQYF.